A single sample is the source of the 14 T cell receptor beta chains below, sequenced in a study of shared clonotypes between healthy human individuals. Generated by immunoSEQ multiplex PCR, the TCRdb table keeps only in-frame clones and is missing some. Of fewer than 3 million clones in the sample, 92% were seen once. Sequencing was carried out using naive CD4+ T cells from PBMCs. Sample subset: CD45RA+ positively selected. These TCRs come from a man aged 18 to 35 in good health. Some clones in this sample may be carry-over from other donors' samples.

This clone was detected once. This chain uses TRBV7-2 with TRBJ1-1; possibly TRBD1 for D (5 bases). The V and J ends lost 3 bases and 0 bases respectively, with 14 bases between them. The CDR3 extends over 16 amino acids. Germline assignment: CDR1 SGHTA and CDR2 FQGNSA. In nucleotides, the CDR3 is TGTGCCAGCAGCTTCCCTTTCGGGGGTCTGAACACTGAAGCTTTCTTT. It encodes CASSFPFGGLNTEAFF.

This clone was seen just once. CDR3 sequence: CASSVLAVGQPQHF. The CDR3 coding sequence is TGTGCCAGCAGCGTGCTTGCGGTAGGTCAGCCCCAGCATTTT. This chain connects TRBV5-6 to TRBJ1-5, with no clear D. V was clipped by 4 bases and J by 6 bases, with 14 bases between them. Germline V gives CDR1 SGHDT, CDR2 YYEEEE. CDR3 length: 14 amino acids.

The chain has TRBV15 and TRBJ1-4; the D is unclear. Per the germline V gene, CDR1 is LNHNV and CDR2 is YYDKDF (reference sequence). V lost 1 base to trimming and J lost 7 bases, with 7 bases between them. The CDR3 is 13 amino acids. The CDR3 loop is CATSRGATEKLFF. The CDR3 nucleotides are TGTGCCACCAGCAGAGGGGCCACTGAAAAACTGTTTTTT.

CDR3 sequence reads: CASTITGTTNTGELFF. Written as DNA, the CDR3 is TGTGCCAGCACCATTACCGGGACAACGAACACCGGGGAGCTGTTTTTT. V gene TRBV28 combines with J gene TRBJ2-2; possibly TRBD1 for D (6 bases). Trimming removed 7 bases from V and 0 bases from J, with 15 bases in between. In germline, CDR1 is MDHEN, CDR2 SYDVKM. This CDR3 spans 16 amino acids.

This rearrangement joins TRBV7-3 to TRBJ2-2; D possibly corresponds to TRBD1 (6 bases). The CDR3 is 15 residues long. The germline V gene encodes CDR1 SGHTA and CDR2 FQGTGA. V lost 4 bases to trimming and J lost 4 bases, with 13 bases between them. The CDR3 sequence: CASSSHRESTGELFF. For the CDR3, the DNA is TGTGCCAGCAGCTCCCACAGGGAAAGCACCGGGGAGCTGTTTTTT.

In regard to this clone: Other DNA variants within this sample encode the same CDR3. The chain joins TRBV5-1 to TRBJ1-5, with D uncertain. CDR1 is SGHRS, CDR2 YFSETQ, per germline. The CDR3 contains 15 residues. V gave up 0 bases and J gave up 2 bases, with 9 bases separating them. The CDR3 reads CASSLEGGRNQPQHF. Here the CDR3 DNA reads TGCGCCAGCAGCTTGGAGGGTGGTCGCAATCAGCCCCAGCATTTT.

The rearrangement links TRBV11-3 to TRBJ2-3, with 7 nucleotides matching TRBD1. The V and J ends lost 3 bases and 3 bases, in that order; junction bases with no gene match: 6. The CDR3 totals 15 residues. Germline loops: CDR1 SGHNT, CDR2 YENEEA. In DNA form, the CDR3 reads TGTGCCAGCAGCTTGGGACAGACAATTACAGATACGCAGTATTTT. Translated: CASSLGQTITDTQYF.

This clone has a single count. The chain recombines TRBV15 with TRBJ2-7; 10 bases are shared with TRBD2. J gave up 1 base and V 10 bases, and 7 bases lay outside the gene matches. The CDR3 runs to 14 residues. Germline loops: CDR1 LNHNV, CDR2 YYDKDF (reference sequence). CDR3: CAISRTSGSYEQYF. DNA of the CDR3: TGTGCCATCTCCAGGACTAGCGGATCCTACGAGCAGTACTTC.

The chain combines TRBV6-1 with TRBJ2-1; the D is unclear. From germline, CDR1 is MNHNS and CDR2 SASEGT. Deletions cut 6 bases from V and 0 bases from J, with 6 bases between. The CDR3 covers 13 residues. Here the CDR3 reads CASRYSSYNEQFF. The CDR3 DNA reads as TGTGCCAGCAGGTACAGCTCCTACAATGAGCAGTTCTTC.

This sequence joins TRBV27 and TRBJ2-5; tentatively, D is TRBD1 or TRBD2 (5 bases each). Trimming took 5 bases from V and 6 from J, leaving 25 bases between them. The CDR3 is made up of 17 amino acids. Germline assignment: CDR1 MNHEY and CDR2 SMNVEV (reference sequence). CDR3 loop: CASSELRGRGVLQTQYF. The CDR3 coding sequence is TGTGCCAGCAGTGAACTCCGGGGTCGGGGCGTTCTACAGACCCAGTACTTC.

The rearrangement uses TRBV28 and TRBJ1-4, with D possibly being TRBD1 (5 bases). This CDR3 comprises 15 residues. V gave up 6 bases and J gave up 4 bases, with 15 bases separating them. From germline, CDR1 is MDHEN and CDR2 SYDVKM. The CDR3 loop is CASSLPRGLNEKLFF. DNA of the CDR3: TGTGCCAGCAGCCTCCCGCGGGGCCTTAATGAAAAACTGTTTTTT.

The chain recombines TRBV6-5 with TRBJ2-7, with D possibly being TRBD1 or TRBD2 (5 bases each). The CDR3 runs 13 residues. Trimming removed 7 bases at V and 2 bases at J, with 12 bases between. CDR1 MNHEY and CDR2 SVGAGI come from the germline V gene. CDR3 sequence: CASTGRSAYEQYF. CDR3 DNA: TGTGCCAGCACGGGACGGAGCGCCTACGAGCAGTACTTC.

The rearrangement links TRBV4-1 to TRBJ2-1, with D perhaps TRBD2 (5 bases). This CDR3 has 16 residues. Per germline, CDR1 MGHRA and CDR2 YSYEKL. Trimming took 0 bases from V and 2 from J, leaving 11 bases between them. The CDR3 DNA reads TGCGCCAGCAGCCAAGATGGCGGGCGTACCTACAATGAGCAGTTCTTC. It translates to CASSQDGGRTYNEQFF.

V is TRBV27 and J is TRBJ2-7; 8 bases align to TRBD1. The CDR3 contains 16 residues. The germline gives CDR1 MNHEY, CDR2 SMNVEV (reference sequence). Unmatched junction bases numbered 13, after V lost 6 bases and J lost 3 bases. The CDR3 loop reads CASSTSPGQVIYEQYF. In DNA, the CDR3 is TGTGCCAGCAGCACCAGTCCGGGACAGGTGATCTACGAGCAGTACTTC.